This T cell receptor beta chain was recovered during a study of shared clonotypes between healthy human individuals. About this clone itself: Its specificity is unknown.

Broader study findings: Among the subsets, naive ones generally showed larger estimated richness than memory ones.

Here immunoSEQ multiplex PCR was the method, and the copy in TCRdb shows in-frame clones only, minus some. Of 1.5 million to 1.9 million clones listed, approximately 98% were seen once; the top ten hold roughly 0.45%. In germline, CDR1 is SEHNR, CDR2 FQNEAQ (reference sequence). The CDR3 consists of 14 residues. V was trimmed by 2 bases and J by 3 bases, leaving 11 bases between them. The chain uses TRBV7-9 and TRBJ2-7, with D hard to call. The source is a man aged 30-40 years in good health. Material for sequencing was naive CD4+ T cells sorted from blood. The subset is: CD45RA+ positively selected. CDR3 nucleotides: TGTGCCAGCAGCTTATCCCCTCCTAGCTACGAGCAGTACTTC. Amino acid sequence: CASSLSPPSYEQYF.